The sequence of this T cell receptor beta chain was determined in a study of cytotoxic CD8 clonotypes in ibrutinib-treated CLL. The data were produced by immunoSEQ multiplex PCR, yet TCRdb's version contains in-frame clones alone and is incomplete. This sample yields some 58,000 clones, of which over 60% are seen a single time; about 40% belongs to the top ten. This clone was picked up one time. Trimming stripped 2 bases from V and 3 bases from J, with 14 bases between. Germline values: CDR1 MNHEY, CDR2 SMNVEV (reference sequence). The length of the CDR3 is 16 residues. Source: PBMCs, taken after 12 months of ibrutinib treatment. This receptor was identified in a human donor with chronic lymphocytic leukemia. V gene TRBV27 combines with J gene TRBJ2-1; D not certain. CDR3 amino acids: CASSLDSIPNYNEQFF. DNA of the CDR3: TGTGCCAGCAGTTTAGACTCAATTCCGAACTACAATGAGCAGTTCTTC.